Reported below is one TCR beta chain. Its antigen is currently unknown. The CDR3 runs 13 residues. The germline V gene has CDR1 SNHLY and CDR2 FYNNEI. Trimming removed 7 bases from V and 0 bases from J, with 7 bases in between. This specimen belongs to a study of chemoradiotherapy in HPV16-positive cancers. Points from the study as a whole: During treatment, candidate HPV-specific clones and E7-related motifs expanded in tumor. Better recurrence-free survival went with HPV-responsive T-cell expansion in HPV16-positive patients. Only two HPV16-positive patients supplied the functional HPV-specificity definition.

Sequencing used immunoSEQ multiplex PCR; TCRdb keeps in-frame clones, though not all of them. Among about 16,000 clones listed, roughly two thirds were seen once. This sequence originates from a human donor with HPV-associated anogenital cancer. The sequences come from tumor tissue, collected from a patient who underwent chemoradiotherapy. The chain carries TRBV2 and TRBJ1-5, with D uncertain. CDR3 DNA sequence: TGTGCCAGCAAACGAGATAGCAATCAGCCCCAGCATTTT. It is translated as CASKRDSNQPQHF.